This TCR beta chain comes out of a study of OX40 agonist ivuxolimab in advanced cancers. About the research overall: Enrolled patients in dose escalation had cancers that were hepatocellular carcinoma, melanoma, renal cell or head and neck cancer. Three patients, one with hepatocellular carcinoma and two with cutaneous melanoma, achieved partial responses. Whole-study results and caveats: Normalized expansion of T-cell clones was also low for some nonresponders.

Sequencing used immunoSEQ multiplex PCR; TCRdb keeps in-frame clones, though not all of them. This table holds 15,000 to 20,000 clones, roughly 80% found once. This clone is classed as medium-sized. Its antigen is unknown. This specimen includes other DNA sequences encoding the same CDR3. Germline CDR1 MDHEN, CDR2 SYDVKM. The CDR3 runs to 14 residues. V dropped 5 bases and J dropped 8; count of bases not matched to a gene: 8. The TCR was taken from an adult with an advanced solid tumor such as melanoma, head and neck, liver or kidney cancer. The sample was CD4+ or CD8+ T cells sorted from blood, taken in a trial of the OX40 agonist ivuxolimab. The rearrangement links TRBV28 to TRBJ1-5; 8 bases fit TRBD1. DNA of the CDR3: TGTGCCAGCAGTCCTCGACAGGGGTGGGAGCCCCAGCATTTT. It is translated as CASSPRQGWEPQHF.